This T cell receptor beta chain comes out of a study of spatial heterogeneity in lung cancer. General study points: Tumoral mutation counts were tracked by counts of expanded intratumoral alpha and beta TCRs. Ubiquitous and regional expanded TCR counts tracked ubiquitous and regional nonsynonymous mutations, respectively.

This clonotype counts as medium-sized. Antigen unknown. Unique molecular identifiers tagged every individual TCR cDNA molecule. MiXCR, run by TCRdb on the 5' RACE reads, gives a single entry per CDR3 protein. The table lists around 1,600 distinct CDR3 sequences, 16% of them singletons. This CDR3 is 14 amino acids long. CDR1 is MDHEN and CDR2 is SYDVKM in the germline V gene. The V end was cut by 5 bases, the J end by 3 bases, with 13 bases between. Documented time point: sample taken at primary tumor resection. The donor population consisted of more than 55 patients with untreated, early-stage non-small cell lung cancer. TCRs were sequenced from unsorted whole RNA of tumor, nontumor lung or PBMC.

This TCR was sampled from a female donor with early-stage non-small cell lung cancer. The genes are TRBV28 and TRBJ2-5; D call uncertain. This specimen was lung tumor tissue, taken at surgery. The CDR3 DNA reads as TGTGCCAGCAGTCCGGCCTCGGACGAAGAGACCCAGTACTTC. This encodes CASSPASDEETQYF.